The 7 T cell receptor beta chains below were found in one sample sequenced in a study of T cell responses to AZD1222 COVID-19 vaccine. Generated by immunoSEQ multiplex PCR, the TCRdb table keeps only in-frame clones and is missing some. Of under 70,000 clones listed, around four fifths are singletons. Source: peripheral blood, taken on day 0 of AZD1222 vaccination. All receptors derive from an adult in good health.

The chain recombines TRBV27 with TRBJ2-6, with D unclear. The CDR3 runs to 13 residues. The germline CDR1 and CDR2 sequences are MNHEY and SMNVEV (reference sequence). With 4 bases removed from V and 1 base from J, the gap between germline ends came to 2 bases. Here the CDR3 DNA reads TGTGCCAGCAGTTCTTCTGGGGCCAACGTCCTGACTTTC. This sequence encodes CASSSSGANVLTF.

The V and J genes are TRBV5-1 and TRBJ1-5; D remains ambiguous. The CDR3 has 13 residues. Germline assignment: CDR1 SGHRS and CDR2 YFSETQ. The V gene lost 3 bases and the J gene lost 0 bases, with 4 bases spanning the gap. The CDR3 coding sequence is TGCGCCAGCAGCTCGGATAGCAATCAGCCCCAGCATTTT. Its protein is CASSSDSNQPQHF.

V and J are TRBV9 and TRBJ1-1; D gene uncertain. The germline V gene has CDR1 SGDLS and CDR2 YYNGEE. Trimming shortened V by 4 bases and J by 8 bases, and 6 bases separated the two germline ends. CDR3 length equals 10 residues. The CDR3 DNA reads TGTGCCAGCAGCCCCGACGAAGCTTTCTTT. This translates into CASSPDEAFF.

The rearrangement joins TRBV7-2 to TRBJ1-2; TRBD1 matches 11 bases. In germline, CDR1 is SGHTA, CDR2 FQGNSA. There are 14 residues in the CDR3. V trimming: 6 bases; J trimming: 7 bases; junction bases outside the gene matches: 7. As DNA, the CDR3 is TGTGCCAGCAGACGGGACAGGGGGTTATCTGGCTACACCTTC. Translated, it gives CASRRDRGLSGYTF. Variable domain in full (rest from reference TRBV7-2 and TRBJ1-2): GAGVSQSPSNKVTEKGKDVELRCDPISGHTALYWYRQSLGQGLEFLIYFQGNSAPDKSGLPSDRFSAERTGGSVSTLTIQRTQQEDSAVYLCASRRDRGLSGYTFGSGTRLTVV.

The CDR3 protein is CASSLNSLGPRATLYEQYF. In nucleotides, the CDR3 is TGCGCCAGCAGCTTGAACTCTCTGGGGCCCAGGGCCACCCTCTACGAGCAGTACTTC. The chain uses TRBV5-1 and TRBJ2-7, with D perhaps TRBD1 (5 bases). The CDR3 has 19 residues. Germline assignment: CDR1 SGHRS and CDR2 YFSETQ. V was clipped by 1 base and J by 3 bases, with 26 bases between them.

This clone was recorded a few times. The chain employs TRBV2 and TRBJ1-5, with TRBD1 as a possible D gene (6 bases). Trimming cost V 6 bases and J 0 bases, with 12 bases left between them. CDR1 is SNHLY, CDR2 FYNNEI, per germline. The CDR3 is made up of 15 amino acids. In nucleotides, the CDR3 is TGTGCCAGCAGAGAGGGACATTCTAGCAATCAGCCCCAGCATTTT. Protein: CASREGHSSNQPQHF.

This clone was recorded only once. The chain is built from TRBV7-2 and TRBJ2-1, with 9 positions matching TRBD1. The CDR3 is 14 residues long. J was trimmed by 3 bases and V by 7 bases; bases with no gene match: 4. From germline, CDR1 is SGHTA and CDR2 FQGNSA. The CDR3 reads CASNRQGVYNEQFF. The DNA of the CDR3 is TGTGCCAGCAACCGACAGGGGGTCTACAATGAGCAGTTCTTC. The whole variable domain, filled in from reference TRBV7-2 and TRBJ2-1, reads GAGVSQSPSNKVTEKGKDVELRCDPISGHTALYWYRQSLGQGLEFLIYFQGNSAPDKSGLPSDRFSAERTGGSVSTLTIQRTQQEDSAVYLCASNRQGVYNEQFFGPGTRLTVL.